Listed below are T cell receptor beta chains from one sample, sequenced in a study of blood T cell repertoires in COVID-19. Sequencing was performed with immunoSEQ multiplex PCR; in TCRdb, only in-frame clones are kept and a portion is missing. The profile shows about 440,000 clones, 90% of them singletons. Source material: PBMCs or T cells enriched from blood (not recorded which). The origin of the receptors is a man younger than 35 who had recovered from COVID-19. Both conserved end residues are part of each CDR3. Fields, in order: D gene, clone size, J gene, V gene, CDR3 DNA, CDR3 protein. A D gene is named only where the DNA matches it firmly. Some rows have no size entry. The others give once, few or many, or a class for an expanded clone.

.,.,TRBJ2-3,TRBV12-5,TGTGCTAGTGGTTTGGTACTCTCTAGAGATCCAGATACGCAGTATTTT,CASGLVLSRDPDTQYF
TRBD2,.,TRBJ2-1,TRBV2,TGTGCCAGCAGTGGGACTAGCGGGGGGGCAAGCAAGCAGTTCTTC,CASSGTSGGASKQFF
TRBD1,.,TRBJ1-6,TRBV3-1/TRBV3-2,TGTGCCAGCAGCCAAACAGGGGTCGGTAATTCACCCCTCCACTTT,CASSQTGVGNSPLHF
.,.,TRBJ2-7,TRBV5-1,TGCGCCAGCAGGACCACCGGGACTCCCTACGAGCAGTACTTC,CASRTTGTPYEQYF
TRBD1,few,TRBJ2-7,TRBV5-1,TGCGCCAGCAGCTTAAGGACAGGGGGTGTCTACGAGCAGTACTTC,CASSLRTGGVYEQYF
.,.,TRBJ2-2,TRBV9,TGTGCCAGCAGCCCAACTTCTCGGCGGTCGAACACCGGGGAGCTGTTTTTT,CASSPTSRRSNTGELFF
TRBD1,.,TRBJ1-5,TRBV30,TGTGCCTGGAGTCCCAGGGGGCGTCGGGGTCAGCCCCAGCATTTT,CAWSPRGRRGQPQHF
.,few,TRBJ1-1,TRBV15,TGTGCCACCAGAGGACCCAGGGAGAACACTGAAGCTTTCTTT,CATRGPRENTEAFF
.,.,TRBJ1-4,TRBV5-6,TGTGCCAGCAGCTTGGGAACCGGACAGCCAAATGAAAAACTGTTTTTT,CASSLGTGQPNEKLFF
.,few,TRBJ1-1,TRBV30,TGTGCCTGGAGTGTACAGCCCGGCACTGAAGCTTTCTTT,CAWSVQPGTEAFF
.,.,TRBJ1-1,TRBV18,TGTGCCAGCTCACCACAAATATCAGGAACGAACACTGAAGCTTTCTTT,CASSPQISGTNTEAFF
TRBD1,.,TRBJ2-5,TRBV15,TGTGCCACCAGCATCCCAGGGGGCAAAAAGACCCAGTACTTC,CATSIPGGKKTQYF
.,once,TRBJ1-4,TRBV7-3,TGTGCCAGCAGCTTAATGGCCGGGACTACACATGAAAAACTGTTTTTT,CASSLMAGTTHEKLFF
.,.,TRBJ2-3,TRBV10-1,TGCGCCAGCAGTGAGGGAGTTTGGGATACGCAGTATTTT,CASSEGVWDTQYF
TRBD1,.,TRBJ1-6,TRBV30,TGTGCCTGGAGTTCGGACAGGGCGAGCTCCTATAATTCACCCCTCCACTTT,CAWSSDRASSYNSPLHF
.,.,TRBJ1-1,TRBV10-1,TGCGCCAGCTCCCCCAGGGTTGAAACTGAAGCTTTCTTT,CASSPRVETEAFF
.,.,TRBJ2-2,TRBV24-1,TGTGCCACCAGTGATTCGGGACTTGGGGAGCTGTTTTTT,CATSDSGLGELFF
.,.,TRBJ2-4,TRBV6-5,TGTGCCAGCAGTTCGGACACAGGGAACATTCAGTACTTC,CASSSDTGNIQYF
TRBD2,.,TRBJ2-7,TRBV20-1,TGCAGTGCTAGTGGACGAGCGGGGACCAACTACGAGCAGTACTTC,CSASGRAGTNYEQYF
TRBD1,.,TRBJ1-3,TRBV10-3,TGTGCCATCAGTGACCCACAGGGGGCTGGAAACACCATATATTTT,CAISDPQGAGNTIYF
.,.,TRBJ1-1,TRBV19,TGTGCCAGTACCCTTGGCCTGAACACTGAAGCTTTCTTT,CASTLGLNTEAFF
.,.,TRBJ2-3,TRBV19,TGTGCCAGTAGTATAGGTAGCTCAGATACGCAGTATTTT,CASSIGSSDTQYF
TRBD1,.,TRBJ1-4,TRBV6-6,TGTGCCAGCTCGCGAGGGGGCGCAACTAATGAAAAACTGTTTTTT,CASSRGGATNEKLFF
.,.,TRBJ2-1,TRBV4-1,TGCGCCAGCAGCCACCCGGGGTCGGCTGCGCCTTCCTACAATGAGCAGTTCTTC,CASSHPGSAAPSYNEQFF
TRBD1,.,TRBJ1-5,TRBV2,TGTGCCAGCGGGGGGGAGCCGGGACAGGGGAATCAGCCCCAGCATTTT,CASGGEPGQGNQPQHF
TRBD1,once,TRBJ1-5,TRBV30,TGTGCCTGGTCCACGGGGACAGGGGAACAGCCCCAGCATTTT,CAWSTGTGEQPQHF
.,.,TRBJ2-5,TRBV11-2,TGTGCCAGCAGCTTAGTTCCGCAAGGGGTACAGACCCAGTACTTC,CASSLVPQGVQTQYF
.,.,TRBJ1-6,TRBV7-6,TGTGCCAGCAGCTCCTCAGGGGCCTCACCCCTCCACTTT,CASSSSGASPLHF
TRBD1,.,TRBJ1-1,TRBV11-2,TGTGCCAGCAGCCCATTCGGACAGGGGGCTATAGCTTTCTTT,CASSPFGQGAIAFF
TRBD1,.,TRBJ1-5,TRBV19,TGTGCCAGTAGTTTAAGGGACAGGGATAGCAATCAGCCCCAGCATTTT,CASSLRDRDSNQPQHF
TRBD1,few,TRBJ1-2,TRBV19,TGTGCCAGTAGTACAACCCAGGGGGACTATGGCTACACCTTC,CASSTTQGDYGYTF
.,.,TRBJ1-6,TRBV3-1/TRBV3-2,TGTGCCAGCAGCCTTGCCCAGGGCGGACTCCACTTT,CASSLAQGGLHF
.,.,TRBJ1-3,TRBV28,TGTGCCAGCAGACCCATTGTGAGCTCTGGAAACACCATATATTTT,CASRPIVSSGNTIYF
.,once,TRBJ2-3,TRBV5-4,TGTGCCAGCAGCTTATCCTACCGTACAGATACGCAGTATTTT,CASSLSYRTDTQYF
TRBD2,.,TRBJ2-1,TRBV2,TGTGCCAGCAGTTCCCTAGCGGGGAGTTACAATGAGCAGTTCTTC,CASSSLAGSYNEQFF
.,few,TRBJ2-2,TRBV7-2,TGTGCCAGCAGCTTAGTGGGGGGTCGAAACACCGGGGAGCTGTTTTTT,CASSLVGGRNTGELFF
.,.,TRBJ1-1,TRBV6-5,TGTGCCAGCAGCCGGAGGAACACTGAAGCTTTCTTT,CASSRRNTEAFF
.,.,TRBJ1-1,TRBV24-1,TGTGCCACCAGTGATCCCCCAAACACTGAAGCTTTCTTT,CATSDPPNTEAFF
TRBD2,.,TRBJ2-1,TRBV10-3,TGTGCCATCGGGGGACTAGCGGGAGACAATGAGCAGTTCTTC,CAIGGLAGDNEQFF
.,.,TRBJ2-7,TRBV2,TGTGCCAGCAGAAAAACCGTGACAGGTTACTACGAGCAGTACTTC,CASRKTVTGYYEQYF
TRBD1,.,TRBJ1-4,TRBV18,TGTGCCAGCTCACTGCCCCGGACAGGTCTAAAGGTCGAAAAACTGTTTTTT,CASSLPRTGLKVEKLFF
TRBD1,.,TRBJ1-2,TRBV14,TGTGCCAGCAGCCAAGAGAGACAGGGGGCCGACTATGGCTACACCTTC,CASSQERQGADYGYTF